This T cell receptor (beta chain) was recovered during a study of early T cells in non-severe SARS-CoV-2 infection. CDR1 and CDR2 (germline): MNHEY, SVGAGI. Trimming removed 2 bases from V and 7 bases from J; junction bases left unmatched: 3. This CDR3 is built from 15 residues. TCRdb re-analysed the 5' RACE reads in MiXCR, keeping a single row per CDR3 protein. In the table there are 55,000 to 75,000 distinct CDR3 sequences, less than 9.5% of which are singletons. The sequence came from an adult who was a healthcare worker with PCR-confirmed SARS-CoV-2 infection or an uninfected control (not recorded which). The J gene is TRBJ2-1, the V gene TRBV6-5; 12 bases are a match to TRBD2. The specimen was whole blood. In DNA, the CDR3 is TGTGCCAGCAGTTACGCCGGGACTAGCGGGAATGAGCAGTTCTTC. This sequence encodes CASSYAGTSGNEQFF.